These T cell receptor beta chains were read from a single sample in a study of cytomegalovirus exposure and HLA in healthy donors. The protocol was immunoSEQ multiplex PCR, while the TCRdb copy is restricted to in-frame clones and leaves out a portion. This table has about 100,000 clones, around 74% appearing once. Specimen: PBMCs. The receptors were gathered from a man aged 40-49 years in good health and CMV-seropositive. The CDR3 runs from the conserved cysteine through the conserved F or W. D genes are given only for firm matches. Size is stated for part of the rows, as once, few or many counts, or as a class when the clone is expanded.

>TRBD1|TRBV10-3|TRBJ1-2|NA
CAISLGGSGYTF
TGTGCCATCAGTCTAGGGGGCAGTGGCTACACCTTC
>TRBD1|TRBV6-5|TRBJ1-2|NA
CASRSGGLGGYTF
TGTGCCAGCAGGTCAGGGGGGCTGGGCGGCTACACCTTC
>NA|TRBV28|TRBJ1-2|NA
CASSFLQGKGATF
TGTGCCAGCAGTTTCTTGCAGGGGAAAGGGGCCACCTTC
>TRBD1|TRBV28|TRBJ2-1|once
CASSPRDRDDEQFF
TGTGCCAGCAGTCCCCGGGACAGGGATGATGAGCAGTTCTTC
>TRBD2|TRBV5-1|TRBJ2-7|NA
CASSPGTSGGSTYEQYF
TGCGCCAGCAGTCCTGGGACTAGCGGGGGGTCTACCTACGAGCAGTACTTC
>NA|TRBV2|TRBJ1-6|NA
CASQTTSGYNSPLHF
TGTGCCAGCCAAACAACCTCAGGTTATAATTCACCCCTCCACTTT
>TRBD1|TRBV28|TRBJ2-7|NA
CASSLGTGGAKEQYF
TGTGCCAGCAGTTTAGGGACAGGGGGCGCAAAGGAGCAGTACTTC
>NA|TRBV6-1|TRBJ1-1|NA
CASSQTPANTEAFF
TGTGCCAGCAGTCAAACACCTGCCAACACTGAAGCTTTCTTT
>TRBD1|TRBV5-6|TRBJ2-7|NA
CASSWGRGTYEQYF
TGTGCCAGCAGCTGGGGCAGGGGGACCTACGAGCAGTACTTC
>NA|TRBV28|TRBJ1-2|NA
CASSLAVFDYTF
TGTGCCAGCAGTTTAGCAGTCTTTGACTACACCTTC
>NA|TRBV4-1|TRBJ2-3|NA
CASTSGSRTDTQYF
TGCGCCAGCACCTCGGGGTCCCGCACAGATACGCAGTATTTT
>NA|TRBV6-1|TRBJ2-1|few
CASSESLLFDEQFF
TGTGCCAGCAGTGAAAGCCTACTGTTTGATGAGCAGTTCTTC
>NA|TRBV28|TRBJ2-7|NA
CASSPRGYEQYF
TGTGCCAGCAGTCCCCGCGGCTACGAGCAGTACTTC
>TRBD1|TRBV5-6|TRBJ2-5|NA
CASSYPGGEEETQYF
TGTGCCAGCAGCTACCCAGGGGGCGAGGAAGAGACCCAGTACTTC
>TRBD1|TRBV28|TRBJ1-2|NA
CASKGTGRNYGYTF
TGTGCCAGCAAGGGGACAGGACGTAACTATGGCTACACCTTC
>NA|TRBV7-6|TRBJ1-2|NA
CASSPKSGRFYGYTF
TGTGCCAGCAGCCCCAAATCTGGGCGCTTCTATGGCTACACCTTC
>TRBD1|TRBV5-4|TRBJ2-2|NA
CASTADRVSPGELFF
TGTGCCAGCACCGCGGACAGGGTATCCCCCGGGGAGCTGTTTTTT
>NA|TRBV11-2|TRBJ2-1|few
CASSPRGAYNEQFF
TGTGCCAGCAGCCCCAGAGGAGCCTACAATGAGCAGTTCTTC
>NA|TRBV7-2|TRBJ2-1|NA
CASSRGYNEQFF
TGTGCCAGCAGCAGGGGATACAATGAGCAGTTCTTC
>NA|TRBV7-8|TRBJ2-7|NA
CASSLGQAVWFYEQYF
TGTGCCAGCAGCTTAGGACAGGCCGTTTGGTTCTACGAGCAGTACTTC
>TRBD2|TRBV5-6|TRBJ2-5|NA
CASSQGTRQETQYF
TGTGCCAGCAGCCAAGGGACTAGGCAAGAGACCCAGTACTTC
>TRBD1|TRBV10-3|TRBJ2-3|few
CAINPGGQGAADTQYF
TGTGCCATCAACCCAGGAGGACAGGGGGCCGCAGATACGCAGTATTTT
>TRBD2|TRBV9|TRBJ2-1|NA
CASSVTPLADPYNEQFF
TGTGCCAGCAGCGTAACTCCCCTAGCGGACCCCTACAATGAGCAGTTCTTC
>TRBD1|TRBV6-1|TRBJ2-7|NA
CASSAEQGAPGEQYF
TGTGCCAGCAGTGCCGAACAGGGGGCGCCAGGCGAGCAGTACTTC
>TRBD1|TRBV10-3|TRBJ2-7|few
CAISESGTGSYEQYF
TGTGCCATCAGTGAGTCCGGGACAGGATCCTACGAGCAGTACTTC
>TRBD1|TRBV28|TRBJ2-7|NA
CASSPRQGTYEQYF
TGTGCCAGCAGTCCCCGACAGGGTACCTACGAGCAGTACTTC
>TRBD1|TRBV4-2|TRBJ1-2|NA
CASSQGLTGSFDGYTF
TGTGCCAGCAGCCAAGGTTTGACAGGGTCCTTTGATGGCTACACCTTC
>TRBD2|TRBV14|TRBJ2-1|NA
CASSQRLAGGKEQFF
TGTGCCAGCAGCCAAAGACTAGCGGGAGGGAAAGAGCAGTTCTTC
>NA|TRBV7-2|TRBJ2-2|few
CASSLDLARFTGELFF
TGTGCCAGCAGCTTAGATCTCGCCAGGTTCACCGGGGAGCTGTTTTTT
>TRBD2|TRBV4-3|TRBJ2-7|NA
CASSRGTSSYEQYF
TGCGCCAGCAGCCGCGGGACTAGCAGCTACGAGCAGTACTTC
>TRBD2|TRBV27|TRBJ2-3|NA
CASSRASGGADTQYF
TGTGCCAGCAGCCGGGCTAGCGGGGGCGCAGATACGCAGTATTTT